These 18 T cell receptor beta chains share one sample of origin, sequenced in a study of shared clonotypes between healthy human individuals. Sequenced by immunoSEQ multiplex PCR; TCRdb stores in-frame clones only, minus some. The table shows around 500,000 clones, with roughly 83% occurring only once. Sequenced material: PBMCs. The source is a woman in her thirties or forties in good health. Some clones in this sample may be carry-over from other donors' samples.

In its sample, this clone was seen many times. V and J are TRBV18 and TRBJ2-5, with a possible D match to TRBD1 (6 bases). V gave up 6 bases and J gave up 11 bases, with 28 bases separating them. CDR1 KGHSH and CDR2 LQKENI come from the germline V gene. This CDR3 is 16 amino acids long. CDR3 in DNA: TGTGCCAGCTCCCATATAAATAATAACCGGGACACCGCTCAGTACTTC. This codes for CASSHINNNRDTAQYF.

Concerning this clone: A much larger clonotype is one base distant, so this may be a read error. The CDR3 is CASSHRDRPNQPQHF. As DNA, the CDR3 is TGTGCCAGTAGCCACCGGGACAGACCCAATCAGCCCCAGCATTTT. The genes are TRBV6-6 and TRBJ1-5; 7 bases fit TRBD1. Germline assignment: CDR1 MNHNY and CDR2 SVGAGI (reference sequence). V was pared by 9 bases and J by 3 bases, with 11 bases of the junction left unmatched. The CDR3 runs 15 residues.

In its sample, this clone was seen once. The CDR3 coding sequence is TGTGCCAGCAGTGAAGGGGGGACAGGAGCCTACGAGCAGTACTTC. Translating it yields CASSEGGTGAYEQYF. The V and J genes are TRBV2 and TRBJ2-7; 8 bases fit TRBD1. Germline V gene data show CDR1 as SNHLY and CDR2 as FYNNEI. V was pared by 1 base and J by 2 bases, with 4 bases of the junction left unmatched. This CDR3 has 15 amino acids.

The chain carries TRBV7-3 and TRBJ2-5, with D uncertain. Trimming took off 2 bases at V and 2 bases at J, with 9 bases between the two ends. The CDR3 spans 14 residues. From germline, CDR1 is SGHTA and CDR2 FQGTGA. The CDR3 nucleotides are TGTGCCAGCAGCTTATTAGGAACGCAAGAGACCCAGTACTTC. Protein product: CASSLLGTQETQYF.

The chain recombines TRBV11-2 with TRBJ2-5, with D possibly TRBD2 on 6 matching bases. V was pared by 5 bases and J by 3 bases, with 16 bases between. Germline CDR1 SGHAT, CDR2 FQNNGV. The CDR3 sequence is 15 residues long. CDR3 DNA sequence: TGTGCCAGCAGCCCCCTTCTGCGGGGCGAAGAGACCCAGTACTTC. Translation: CASSPLLRGEETQYF.

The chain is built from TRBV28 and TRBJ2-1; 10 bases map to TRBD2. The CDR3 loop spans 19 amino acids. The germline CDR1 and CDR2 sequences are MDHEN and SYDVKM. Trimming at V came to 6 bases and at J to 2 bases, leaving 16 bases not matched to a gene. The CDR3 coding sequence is TGTGCCAGCAGCCAAAACTGGGCCCTAGCGGGAGTGACCTACAATGAGCAGTTCTTC. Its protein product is CASSQNWALAGVTYNEQFF.

CDR3 region: CASSPSLRGAFF. The CDR3 nucleotides are TGTGCCAGCAGTCCCTCCCTGCGAGGAGCTTTCTTT. V gene TRBV28 combines with J gene TRBJ1-1; no clear D. Germline values: CDR1 MDHEN, CDR2 SYDVKM. V lost 5 bases to trimming and J lost 10 bases, with 14 bases between them. The CDR3 sequence is 12 residues long.

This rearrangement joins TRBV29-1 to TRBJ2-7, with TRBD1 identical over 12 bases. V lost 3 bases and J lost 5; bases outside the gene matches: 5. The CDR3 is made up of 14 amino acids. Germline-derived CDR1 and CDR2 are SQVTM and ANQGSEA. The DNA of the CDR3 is TGCAGCGTTGAGTCCGGGACAGGGGGCGACGAGCAGTACTTC. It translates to CSVESGTGGDEQYF.

CDR3 amino acids: CAWSVHRSRNEKLFF. The CDR3 DNA is TGTGCCTGGAGTGTACATCGGTCTAGAAATGAAAAACTGTTTTTT. The chain combines TRBV30 with TRBJ1-4, with D unclear. Trimming removed 0 bases at V and 5 bases at J, with 13 bases between. Per germline, CDR1 GTSNPN and CDR2 SVGIG (reference sequence). The CDR3 consists of 15 residues.

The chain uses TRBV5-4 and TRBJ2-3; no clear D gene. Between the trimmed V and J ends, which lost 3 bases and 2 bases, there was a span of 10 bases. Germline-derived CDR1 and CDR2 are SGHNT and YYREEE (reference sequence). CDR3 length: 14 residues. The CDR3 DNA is TGTGCCAGCAGCTCCCCGATCTCCACAGATACGCAGTATTTT. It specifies CASSSPISTDTQYF.

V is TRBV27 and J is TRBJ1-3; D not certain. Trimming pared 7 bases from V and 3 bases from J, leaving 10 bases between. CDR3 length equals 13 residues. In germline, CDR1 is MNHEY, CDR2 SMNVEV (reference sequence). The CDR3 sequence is CASKKPNGNTIYF. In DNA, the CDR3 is TGTGCCAGCAAGAAACCCAATGGAAACACCATATATTTT.

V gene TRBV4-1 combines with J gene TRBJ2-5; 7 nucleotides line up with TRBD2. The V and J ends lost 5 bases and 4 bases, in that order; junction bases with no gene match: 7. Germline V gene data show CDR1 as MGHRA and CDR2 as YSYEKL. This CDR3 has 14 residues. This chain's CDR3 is CASSRTGGGETQYF. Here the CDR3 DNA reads TGCGCCAGCAGCAGAACGGGGGGAGGAGAGACCCAGTACTTC.

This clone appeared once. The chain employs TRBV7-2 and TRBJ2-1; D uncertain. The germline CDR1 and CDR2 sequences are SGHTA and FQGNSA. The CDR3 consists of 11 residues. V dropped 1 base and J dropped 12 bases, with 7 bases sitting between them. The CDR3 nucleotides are TGTGCCAGCAGCTTAGGGCCAGGGCAGTTCTTC. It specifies CASSLGPGQFF.

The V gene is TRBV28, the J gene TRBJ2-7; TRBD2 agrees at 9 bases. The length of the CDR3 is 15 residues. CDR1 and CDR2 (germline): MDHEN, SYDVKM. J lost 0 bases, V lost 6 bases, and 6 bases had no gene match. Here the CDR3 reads CASSPLAGRSYEQYF. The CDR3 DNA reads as TGTGCCAGCAGCCCGCTAGCGGGGCGCTCCTACGAGCAGTACTTC.

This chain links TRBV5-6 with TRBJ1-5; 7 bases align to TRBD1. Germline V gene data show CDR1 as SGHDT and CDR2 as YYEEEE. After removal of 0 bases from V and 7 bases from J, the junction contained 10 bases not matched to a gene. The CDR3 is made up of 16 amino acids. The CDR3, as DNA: TGTGCCAGCAGCTTGGCCGGTGTCCCAGGGGGACAGCCCCAGCATTTT. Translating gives CASSLAGVPGGQPQHF.

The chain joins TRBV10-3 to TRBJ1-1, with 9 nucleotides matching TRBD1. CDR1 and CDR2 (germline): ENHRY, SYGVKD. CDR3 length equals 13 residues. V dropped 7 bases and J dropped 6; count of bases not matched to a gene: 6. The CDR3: CAINSQGAPEAFF. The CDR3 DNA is TGTGCCATCAATTCACAGGGGGCTCCTGAAGCTTTCTTT.

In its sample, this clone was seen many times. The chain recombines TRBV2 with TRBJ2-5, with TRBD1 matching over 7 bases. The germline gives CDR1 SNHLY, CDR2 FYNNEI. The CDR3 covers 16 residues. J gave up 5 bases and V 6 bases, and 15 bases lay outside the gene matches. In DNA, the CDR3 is TGTGCCAGCAGGGGAGCCTTACAGGGGTTAGTGGAGACCCAGTACTTC. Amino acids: CASRGALQGLVETQYF.

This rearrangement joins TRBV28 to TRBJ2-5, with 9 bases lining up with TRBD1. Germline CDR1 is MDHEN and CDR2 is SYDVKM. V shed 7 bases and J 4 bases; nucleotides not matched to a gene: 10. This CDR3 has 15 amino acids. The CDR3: CASNRRQGGGETQYF. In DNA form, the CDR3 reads TGTGCCAGCAACCGGAGACAGGGGGGTGGAGAGACCCAGTACTTC.